One and the same sample provided the 10 T cell receptor beta chains below, sequenced in a study of T cells after yellow fever vaccination. TCRdb fed the 5' RACE reads into MiXCR, producing one record per CDR3 protein. This sample has some 320,000 distinct CDR3 sequences, with 7.5% to 9% found just once. The sequences come from CD4+ T cells sorted from PBMCs, collected 5 days after the yellow fever booster vaccination. The receptors were gathered from a man between 18 and 35 years old who received the YFV17D yellow fever vaccine.

This clonotype was seen more than once but under ten times. This chain joins TRBV4-3 and TRBJ1-6; D gene ambiguous. The CDR3 consists of 14 residues. With 1 base removed from V and 8 bases from J, the gap between germline ends came to 9 bases. From germline, CDR1 is LGHNA and CDR2 YSLEER. The CDR3 protein is CASSQVSPYSPLHF. CDR3 DNA sequence: TGCGCCAGCAGCCAAGTTTCCCCCTATTCACCCCTCCACTTT.

This clonotype occurred a few times. The J gene is TRBJ1-1, the V gene TRBV6-1; the D is unclear. Between the trimmed V and J ends, which lost 0 bases and 4 bases, there was a span of 3 bases. Germline CDR1 and CDR2: MNHNS and SASEGT. This CDR3 spans 12 amino acids. The CDR3 region has the DNA TGTGCCAGCAGTGAAGCTGCCACTGAAGCTTTCTTT. It encodes CASSEAATEAFF.

This clonotype appeared a few times. V usage is TRBV10-3 and J usage is TRBJ1-1; D is possibly TRBD1 (6 bases). Germline V lookup: CDR1 ENHRY, CDR2 SYGVKD. Trimming removed 3 bases at V and 1 base at J, with 12 bases between. The CDR3 has 15 amino acids. This chain's CDR3 is CAISDFRTANTEAFF. CDR3 in DNA: TGTGCCATCAGTGATTTTCGGACAGCGAACACTGAAGCTTTCTTT.

This clonotype came up many times. The chain has TRBV4-3 and TRBJ1-5, with D possibly matching TRBD1 (5 bases). Between the trimmed V and J ends, which lost 0 bases and 7 bases, there was a span of 13 bases. Germline-derived CDR1 and CDR2 are LGHNA and YSLEER. This CDR3 is 15 amino acids long. CDR3 residues: CASSQDGQGRQPQHF. DNA of the CDR3: TGCGCCAGCAGCCAAGATGGGCAGGGTAGGCAGCCCCAGCATTTT.

The genes are TRBV5-5 and TRBJ1-3, with D uncertain. Trimming shortened V by 3 bases and J by 2 bases, and 9 bases separated the two germline ends. The CDR3 loop spans 14 amino acids. Germline V gene sequence: CDR1 SGHKS, CDR2 YYEKEE (reference sequence). CDR3 residues: CASSSSLPGNTIYF. The CDR3 nucleotides are TGTGCCAGCAGCTCCTCCTTGCCTGGAAACACCATATATTTT.

This clonotype was seen at least ten times. The V call is TRBV7-9, the J call TRBJ2-5; no clear D. This CDR3 region has 14 residues. Trimming took 0 bases from V and 4 from J, leaving 9 bases between them. CDR1 SEHNR and CDR2 FQNEAQ come from the germline V gene (reference sequence). The chain's CDR3 is CASSLAGSPETQYF. DNA for the CDR3: TGTGCCAGCAGCTTAGCGGGTAGCCCAGAGACCCAGTACTTC. Full variable domain (remainder filled in from reference TRBV7-9 and TRBJ2-5): DTGVSQNPRHKITKRGQNVTFRCDPISEHNRLYWYRQTLGQGPEFLTYFQNEAQLEKSRLLSDRFSAERPKGSFSTLEIQRTEQGDSAMYLCASSLAGSPETQYFGPGTRLLVL.

For this clonotype: At one of its ends the junction is not consistent with the germline gene, which may arise from a read error. This chain connects TRBV5-1 to TRBJ2-2, with TRBD1 matching over 10 bases. The CDR3 has 16 residues. The germline gives CDR1 SGHRS, CDR2 YFSETQ. Here the CDR3 DNA reads TGCGCCAGCAGCGGATCGGGACAGGGGAACTCCGGGGAGCTGTTTTTT. Amino acid sequence: CASSGSGQGNSGELFF.

This clonotype was seen only a few times. V is TRBV20-1 and J is TRBJ2-7; D might be TRBD2 (5 bases). This CDR3 has 14 residues. The germline V gene has CDR1 DFQATT and CDR2 SNEGSKA (reference sequence). V lost 1 base to trimming and J lost 2 bases, with 12 bases between them. CDR3 in amino acids: CSARAGLATYEQYF. CDR3 in DNA: TGCAGTGCTAGAGCTGGCCTAGCAACCTACGAGCAGTACTTC.

This clonotype was seen more than once but under ten times. The chain carries TRBV20-1 and TRBJ1-1, with D hard to call. The germline V gene has CDR1 DFQATT and CDR2 SNEGSKA (reference sequence). V lost 6 bases and J 1 base, leaving 12 bases between the germline ends. CDR3 length: 13 residues. CDR3 loop: CSARPDRNTEAFF. In DNA, the CDR3 is TGCAGTGCCCGACCAGACCGGAACACTGAAGCTTTCTTT.

This clonotype was seen a few times. V gene TRBV4-1 combines with J gene TRBJ2-7, with D hard to call. V dropped 0 bases and J dropped 1 base, with 10 bases sitting between them. The CDR3 length is 15 residues. Germline V lookup: CDR1 MGHRA, CDR2 YSYEKL. CDR3 bases: TGCGCCAGCAGCCAAGACAGAACAGCTTCCTACGAGCAGTACTTC. Translating it yields CASSQDRTASYEQYF.